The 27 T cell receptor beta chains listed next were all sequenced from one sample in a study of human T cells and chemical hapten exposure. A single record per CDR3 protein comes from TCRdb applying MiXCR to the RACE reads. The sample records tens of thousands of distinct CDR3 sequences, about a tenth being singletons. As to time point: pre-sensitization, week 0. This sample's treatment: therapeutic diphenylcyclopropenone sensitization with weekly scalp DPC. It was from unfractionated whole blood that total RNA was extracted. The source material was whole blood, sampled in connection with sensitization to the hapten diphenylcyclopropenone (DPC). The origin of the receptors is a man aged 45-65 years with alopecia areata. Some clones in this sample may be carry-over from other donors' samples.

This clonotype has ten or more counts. CDR3 nucleotides: TGCGCCAGCAGCTTGGTAGGGAGAGGCAATGAGCAGTTCTTC. Translation gives CASSLVGRGNEQFF. This chain links TRBV5-1 with TRBJ2-1, with D possibly TRBD2 on 5 matching bases. V lost 0 bases, J lost 6 bases, and 10 bases lay in between. The CDR3 is 14 amino acids. Germline CDR1 is SGHRS and CDR2 is YFSETQ.

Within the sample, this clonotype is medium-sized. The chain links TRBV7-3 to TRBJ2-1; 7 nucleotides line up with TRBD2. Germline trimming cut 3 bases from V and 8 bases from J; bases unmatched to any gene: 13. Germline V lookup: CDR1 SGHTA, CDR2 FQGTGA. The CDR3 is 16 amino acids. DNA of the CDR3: TGTGCCAGCAGCTTGCTAGCCGGGAGGCGTAGCGATGAGCAGTTCTTC. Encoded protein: CASSLLAGRRSDEQFF.

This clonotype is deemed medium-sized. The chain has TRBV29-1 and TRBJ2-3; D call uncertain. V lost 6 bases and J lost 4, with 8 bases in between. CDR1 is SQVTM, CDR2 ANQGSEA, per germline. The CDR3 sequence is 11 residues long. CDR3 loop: CSVILADTQYF. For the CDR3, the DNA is TGCAGCGTGATATTAGCAGATACGCAGTATTTT.

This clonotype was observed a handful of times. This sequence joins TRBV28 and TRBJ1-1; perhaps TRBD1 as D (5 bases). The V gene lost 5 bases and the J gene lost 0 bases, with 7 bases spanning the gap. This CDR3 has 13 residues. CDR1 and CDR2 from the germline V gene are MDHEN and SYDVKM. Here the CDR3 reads CASSRTMNTEAFF. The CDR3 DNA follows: TGTGCCAGCAGTAGGACAATGAACACTGAAGCTTTCTTT.

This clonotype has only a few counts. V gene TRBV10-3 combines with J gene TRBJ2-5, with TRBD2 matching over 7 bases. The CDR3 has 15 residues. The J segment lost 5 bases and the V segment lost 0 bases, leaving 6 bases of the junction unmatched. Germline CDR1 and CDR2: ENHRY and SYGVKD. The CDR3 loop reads CAISESRGVEETQYF. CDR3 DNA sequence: TGTGCCATCAGTGAGTCTCGGGGGGTGGAGGAGACCCAGTACTTC.

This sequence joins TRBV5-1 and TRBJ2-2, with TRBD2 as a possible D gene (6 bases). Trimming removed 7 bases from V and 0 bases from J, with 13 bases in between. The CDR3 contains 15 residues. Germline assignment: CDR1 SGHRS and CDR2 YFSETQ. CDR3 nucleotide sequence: TGCGCCAGCGGGAGCACGGGAGCGAACACCGGGGAGCTGTTTTTT. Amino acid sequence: CASGSTGANTGELFF.

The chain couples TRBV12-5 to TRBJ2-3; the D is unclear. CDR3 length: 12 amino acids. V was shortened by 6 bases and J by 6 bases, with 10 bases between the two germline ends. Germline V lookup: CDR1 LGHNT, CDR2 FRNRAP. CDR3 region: CASGPRADTQYF. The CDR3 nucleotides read TGTGCTAGTGGCCCCCGGGCCGATACGCAGTATTTT.

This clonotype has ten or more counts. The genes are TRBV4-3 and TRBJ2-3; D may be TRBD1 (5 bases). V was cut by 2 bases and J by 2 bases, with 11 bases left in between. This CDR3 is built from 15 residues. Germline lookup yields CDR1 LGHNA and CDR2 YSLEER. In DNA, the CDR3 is TGCGCCAGCAGCCAATATGGCAGGGACACAGATACGCAGTATTTT. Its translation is CASSQYGRDTDTQYF.

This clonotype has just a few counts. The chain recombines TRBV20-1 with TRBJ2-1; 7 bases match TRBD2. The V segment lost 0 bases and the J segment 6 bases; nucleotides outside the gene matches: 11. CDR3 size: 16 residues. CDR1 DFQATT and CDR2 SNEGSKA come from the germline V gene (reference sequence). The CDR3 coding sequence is TGCAGTGCTAGAGAGCGGGATGGCGGGAGAACCAATGAGCAGTTCTTC. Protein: CSARERDGGRTNEQFF.

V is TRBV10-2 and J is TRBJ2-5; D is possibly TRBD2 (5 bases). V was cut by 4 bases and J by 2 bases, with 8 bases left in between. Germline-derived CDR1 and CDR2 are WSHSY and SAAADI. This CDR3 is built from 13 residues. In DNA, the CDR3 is TGCGCCAGCAGTGTACGGGATCAAGAGACCCAGTACTTC. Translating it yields CASSVRDQETQYF.

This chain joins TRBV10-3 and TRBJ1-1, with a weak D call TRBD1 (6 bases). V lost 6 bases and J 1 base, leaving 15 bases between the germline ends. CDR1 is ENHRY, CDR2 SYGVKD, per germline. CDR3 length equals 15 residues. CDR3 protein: CAIRLTGDSNTEAFF. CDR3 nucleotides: TGTGCCATCAGATTGACAGGTGATTCGAACACTGAAGCTTTCTTT.

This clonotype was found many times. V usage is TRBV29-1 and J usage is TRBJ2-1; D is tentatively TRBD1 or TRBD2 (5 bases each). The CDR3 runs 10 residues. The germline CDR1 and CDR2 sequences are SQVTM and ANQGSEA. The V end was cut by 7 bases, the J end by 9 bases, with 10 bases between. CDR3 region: CSGERGEQFF. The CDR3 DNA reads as TGCAGCGGAGAGAGGGGTGAGCAGTTCTTC.

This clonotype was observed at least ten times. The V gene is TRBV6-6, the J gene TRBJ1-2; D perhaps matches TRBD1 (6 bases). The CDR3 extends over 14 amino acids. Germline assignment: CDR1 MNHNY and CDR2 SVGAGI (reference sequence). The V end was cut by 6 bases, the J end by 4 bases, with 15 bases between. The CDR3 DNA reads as TGTGCCAGCAGCTCGCGGGACACCACCTATGGCTACACCTTC. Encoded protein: CASSSRDTTYGYTF.

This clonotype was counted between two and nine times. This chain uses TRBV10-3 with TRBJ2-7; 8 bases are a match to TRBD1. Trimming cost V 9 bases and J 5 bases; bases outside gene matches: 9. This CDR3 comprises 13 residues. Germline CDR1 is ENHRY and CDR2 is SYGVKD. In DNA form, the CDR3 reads TGTGCCATAGGGCCGGCAGGGGGCAACGAGCAGTACTTC. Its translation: CAIGPAGGNEQYF.

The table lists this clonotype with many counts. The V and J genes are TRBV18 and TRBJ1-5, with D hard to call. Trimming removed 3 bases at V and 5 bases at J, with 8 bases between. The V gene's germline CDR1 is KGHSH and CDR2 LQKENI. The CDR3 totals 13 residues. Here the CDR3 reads CASSPGVYQPQHF. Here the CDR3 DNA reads TGTGCCAGCTCACCGGGAGTTTATCAGCCCCAGCATTTT.

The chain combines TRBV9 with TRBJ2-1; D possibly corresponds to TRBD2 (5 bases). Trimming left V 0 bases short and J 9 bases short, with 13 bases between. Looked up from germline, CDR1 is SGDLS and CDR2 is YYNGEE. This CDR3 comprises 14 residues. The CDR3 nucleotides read TGTGCCAGCAGCGTAGTAGTGGACTGGGGTGAGCAGTTCTTC. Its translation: CASSVVVDWGEQFF.

CDR3 in amino acids: CASGFGETQYF. The CDR3 DNA sequence: TGTGCCAGCGGTTTTGGAGAGACCCAGTACTTC. The gene calls are TRBV7-6 and TRBJ2-5; D is uncertain. The CDR3 runs to 11 residues. Trimming took off 8 bases at V and 4 bases at J, with 8 bases between the two ends. The germline gives CDR1 SGHVS, CDR2 FNYEAQ.

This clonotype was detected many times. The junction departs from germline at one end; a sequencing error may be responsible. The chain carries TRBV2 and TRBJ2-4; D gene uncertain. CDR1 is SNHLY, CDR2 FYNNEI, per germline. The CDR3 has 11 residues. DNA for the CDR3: TGTGCCAGCAGTGTTGAAGTCATTCTCCTTTTC. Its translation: CASSVEVILLF.

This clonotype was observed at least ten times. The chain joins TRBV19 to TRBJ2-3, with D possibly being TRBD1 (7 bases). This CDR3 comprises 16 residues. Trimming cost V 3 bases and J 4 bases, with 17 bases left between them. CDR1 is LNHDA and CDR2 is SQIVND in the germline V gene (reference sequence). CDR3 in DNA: TGTGCCAGTAGTATCGAATACAGGGGCGGGGCAGATACGCAGTATTTT. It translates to CASSIEYRGGADTQYF.

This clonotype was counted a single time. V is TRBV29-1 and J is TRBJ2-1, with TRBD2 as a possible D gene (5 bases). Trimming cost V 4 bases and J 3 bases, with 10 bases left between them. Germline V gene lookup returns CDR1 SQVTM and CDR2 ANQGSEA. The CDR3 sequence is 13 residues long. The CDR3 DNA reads TGCAGCGTTGGATCGGGGATCTACAATGAGCAGTTCTTC. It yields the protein CSVGSGIYNEQFF.

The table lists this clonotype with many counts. The DNA for the CDR3 is TGTGCCAGCAGCTTAGCGTTAACGGGAGGCGGATCCTACGAGCAGTACTTC. Translation: CASSLALTGGGSYEQYF. V usage is TRBV7-8 and J usage is TRBJ2-7, with TRBD2 matching over 7 bases. This CDR3 is built from 17 residues. CDR1 is SGHVS, CDR2 FQNEAQ, per germline. V shed 0 bases, J shed 1 base, and the junction held 9 bases outside the gene matches.

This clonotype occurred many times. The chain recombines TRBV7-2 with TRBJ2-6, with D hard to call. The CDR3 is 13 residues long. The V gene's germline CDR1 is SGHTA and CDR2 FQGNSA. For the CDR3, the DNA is TGTGCTATAGACTTCTCTGGGGCCAACGTCCTGACTTTC. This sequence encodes CAIDFSGANVLTF.

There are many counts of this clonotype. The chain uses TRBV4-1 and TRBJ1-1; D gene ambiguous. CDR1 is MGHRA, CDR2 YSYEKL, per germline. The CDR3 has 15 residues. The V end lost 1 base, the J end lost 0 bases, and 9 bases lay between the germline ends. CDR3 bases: TGCGCCAGCAGCCAAGGACGATTCTTGAACACTGAAGCTTTCTTT. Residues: CASSQGRFLNTEAFF.

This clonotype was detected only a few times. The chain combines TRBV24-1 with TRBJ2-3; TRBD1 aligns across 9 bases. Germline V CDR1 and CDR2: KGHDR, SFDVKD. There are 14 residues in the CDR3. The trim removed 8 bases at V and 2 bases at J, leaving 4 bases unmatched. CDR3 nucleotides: TGTGCCACCATCCGGGACAGGGTCACAGATACGCAGTATTTT. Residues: CATIRDRVTDTQYF.

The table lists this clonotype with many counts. CDR3 sequence (DNA): TGTGCCTCAATCTCACGAGTGAACACCGGGGAGCTGTTTTTT. This codes for CASISRVNTGELFF. The V gene is TRBV30, the J gene TRBJ2-2, with no clear D. Trimming left V 7 bases short and J 1 base short, with 13 bases between. There are 14 residues in the CDR3. CDR1 and CDR2 (germline): GTSNPN, SVGIG (reference sequence).

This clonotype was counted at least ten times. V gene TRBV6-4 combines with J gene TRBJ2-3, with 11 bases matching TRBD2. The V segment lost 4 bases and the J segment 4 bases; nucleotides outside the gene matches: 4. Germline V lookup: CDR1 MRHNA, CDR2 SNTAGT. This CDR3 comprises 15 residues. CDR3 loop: CASSAGTSGPDTQYF. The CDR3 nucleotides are TGTGCCAGCAGTGCCGGGACTAGCGGCCCAGATACGCAGTATTTT.

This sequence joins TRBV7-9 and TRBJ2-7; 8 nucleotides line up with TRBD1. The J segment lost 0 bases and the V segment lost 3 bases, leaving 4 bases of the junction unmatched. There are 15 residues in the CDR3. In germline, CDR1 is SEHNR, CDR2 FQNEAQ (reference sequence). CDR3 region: CASSFTGGSSYEQYF. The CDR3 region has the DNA TGTGCCAGCAGCTTCACAGGGGGGAGCTCCTACGAGCAGTACTTC.